This TCR beta chain originates from a study of spatial heterogeneity in lung cancer. Looking at the study overall: Donation came from about 72 patients with untreated early-stage non-small cell lung cancer. Raw-read counts averaged over ten per unique TCR and UMI combination.

This clonotype was observed a handful of times. Carried by each TCR cDNA molecule was a unique molecular identifier. TCRdb reprocessed the 5' RACE reads via MiXCR and lists one record per CDR3 protein. Altogether more than 75,000 distinct CDR3 sequences are present, roughly a fifth being singletons, with the ten largest covering roughly 22%. Time point here: blood at routine non-recurrence follow-up after resection. The source of this sequence is a male donor with early-stage non-small cell lung cancer. The input for sequencing was PBMCs, taken at follow-up.

CDR3 loop: CSAMTDRYEQYV. CDR3 nucleotide sequence: TGCAGTGCAATGACAGACCGCTACGAGCAGTACGTC. V usage is TRBV20-1 and J usage is TRBJ2-7; possible D gene TRBD1, 5 bases. Germline CDR1 and CDR2: DFQATT and SNEGSKA (reference sequence). Trimming took 6 bases from V and 3 from J, leaving 12 bases between them. The CDR3 has 12 amino acids.